These 22 T cell receptor beta chains were sequenced from one sample in a study of blood T cells in healthy people across ages. A second about 6 to 12 cycle PCR used barcoded and J-beta primers. A single record per CDR3 protein comes from TCRdb applying MiXCR to the 5' RACE reads. The sample lists fewer than 650,000 distinct CDR3 sequences; about a quarter were seen once. The data also belong to a second study, concerning T cells of mothers and their children.

Input material: blood. The receptors originated from a boy aged 2-9 years in good health.

The chain links TRBV7-6 to TRBJ1-5, with D uncertain. Between the trimmed V and J ends, which lost 0 bases and 4 bases, there was a span of 10 bases. Germline-derived CDR1 and CDR2 are SGHVS and FNYEAQ. The CDR3 is 15 amino acids. CDR3 in DNA: TGTGCCAGCAGCTTAGCCCCAGGATCTAATCAGCCCCAGCATTTT. This encodes CASSLAPGSNQPQHF. Variable domain in full (rest from reference TRBV7-6 and TRBJ1-5): GAGVSQSPRYKVTKRGQDVALRCDPISGHVSLYWYRQALGQGPEFLTYFNYEAQQDKSGLPNDRFSAERPEGSISTLTIQRTEQRDSAMYRCASSLAPGSNQPQHFGDGTRLSIL.

This chain uses TRBV4-1 with TRBJ2-5, with D unclear. Trimming cost V 3 bases and J 4 bases, with 9 bases left between them. This CDR3 comprises 13 residues. The germline V gene has CDR1 MGHRA and CDR2 YSYEKL. CDR3 sequence (DNA): TGCGCCAGCAGCCAGTCTGTGGGAGAGACCCAGTACTTC. Translating gives CASSQSVGETQYF.

This sequence joins TRBV6-1 and TRBJ2-5; 14 bases agree with TRBD2. The CDR3 covers 16 residues. The germline V gene encodes CDR1 MNHNS and CDR2 SASEGT. The J segment lost 11 bases and the V segment lost 4 bases, leaving 12 bases of the junction unmatched. CDR3 sequence: CASSVRLAGGPGEQYF. The CDR3 nucleotides read TGTGCCAGCAGTGTCCGACTAGCGGGAGGGCCCGGAGAGCAGTACTTC.

This clonotype appeared a few times. This chain joins TRBV6-5 and TRBJ2-5, with D uncertain. The J call may not be correct, given that the DNA end is closer to TRBJ2-7. The CDR3 covers 18 residues. Germline V CDR1 and CDR2: MNHEY, SVGAGI. In nucleotides, the CDR3 is TGTGCCAGCAGTTACTCGATCGAGCATATGGGCATCGGCTACGAGCAGTACTTC. Amino acids: CASSYSIEHMGIGYEQYF.

This clonotype has a handful of counts. This chain joins TRBV30 and TRBJ2-4; D gene unclear. CDR1 and CDR2 from the germline V gene are GTSNPN and SVGIG (reference sequence). This CDR3 spans 16 amino acids. The V end was cut by 2 bases, the J end by 2 bases, with 16 bases between. CDR3 bases: TGTGCCTGGAGTCCTTTGAACCCGTGGTCCAAAAACATTCAGTACTTC. Residues: CAWSPLNPWSKNIQYF.

The chain couples TRBV30 to TRBJ2-1; D uncertain. Matching the DNA end better, TRBJ2-7 makes the J call doubtful. The CDR3 sequence is 12 residues long. The V gene's germline CDR1 is GTSNPN and CDR2 SVGIG (reference sequence). CDR3 residues: CAWAHDSYEQYF. The CDR3 DNA reads as TGTGCCTGGGCCCACGACTCCTACGAGCAGTACTTC.

The chain couples TRBV10-3 to TRBJ2-4; TRBD1 matches 7 bases. Germline V gene data show CDR1 as ENHRY and CDR2 as SYGVKD. CDR3 length: 14 amino acids. V trimming: 2 bases; J trimming: 5 bases; junction bases outside the gene matches: 3. DNA of the CDR3: TGTGCCATCAGTGAGAAGGGGGCGGAAAACATTCAGTACTTC. Translating gives CAISEKGAENIQYF.

The V call is TRBV6-2 or TRBV6-3, the J call TRBJ2-2, with 10 bases identical to TRBD2. CDR3 length: 15 amino acids. From germline, CDR1 is MNHEY and CDR2 SVGEGT. V shed 4 bases and J 4 bases; nucleotides not matched to a gene: 3. CDR3 DNA: TGTGCCAGCAGTTTAGCGGGAGGAGGCACCGGGGAGCTGTTTTTT. As protein: CASSLAGGGTGELFF.

This sequence joins TRBV5-1 and TRBJ2-7; 11 positions agree with TRBD2. This CDR3 region has 15 residues. V lost 7 bases and J lost 2; bases outside the gene matches: 8. Germline CDR1 reads SGHRS; CDR2 reads YFSETQ. CDR3 DNA: TGCGCCAGCTCTTCGACTAGCGGGGCCACCTACGAGCAGTACTTC. Translation gives CASSSTSGATYEQYF.

Points on this clonotype: Relative to the germline gene, one junction end is altered; a read error may explain this. V is TRBV12-3 or TRBV12-4 and J is TRBJ2-5; TRBD1 or TRBD2 may be the D gene (5 bases each). The CDR3 is 11 residues long. The CDR3 coding sequence is TGTGCCAGCAGTTTGACGGGACCGTCCTTCTTC. This gives the protein CASSLTGPSFF.

This rearrangement joins TRBV7-9 to TRBJ1-6; D perhaps matches TRBD1 (6 bases). The CDR3 spans 13 residues. V was pared by 7 bases and J by 5 bases, with 9 bases between. The germline V gene encodes CDR1 SEHNR and CDR2 FQNEAQ (reference sequence). The CDR3 nucleotides read TGTGCCAGCATTCAGGGGAATAATTCACCCCTCCACTTT. The encoded protein is CASIQGNNSPLHF.

This clonotype was observed a handful of times. This chain joins TRBV29-1 and TRBJ2-5; 7 bases line up with TRBD1. V was pared by 3 bases and J by 2 bases, with 3 bases of the junction left unmatched. This CDR3 spans 13 amino acids. Germline V lookup: CDR1 SQVTM, CDR2 ANQGSEA. The CDR3 loop is CSVEGDSQETQYF. The CDR3, as DNA: TGCAGCGTTGAGGGGGACAGTCAAGAGACCCAGTACTTC.

This chain links TRBV5-1 with TRBJ2-5; D is unclear. CDR3 length: 12 amino acids. V was clipped by 3 bases and J by 5 bases, with 8 bases between them. Germline assignment: CDR1 SGHRS and CDR2 YFSETQ. The CDR3 is CASSSMGETQYF. Here the CDR3 DNA reads TGCGCCAGCAGCTCAATGGGGGAGACCCAGTACTTC.

The chain combines TRBV10-3 with TRBJ2-5; tentative D call: TRBD1 (6 bases). Near its end, the DNA agrees better with TRBJ2-7, so the J call may be wrong. Germline CDR1 and CDR2: ENHRY and SYGVKD. This CDR3 region has 14 residues. The CDR3 sequence: CAAKDSQNFYEQYF. CDR3 nucleotides: TGTGCCGCCAAGGACAGCCAAAATTTCTACGAGCAGTACTTC.

This clonotype was observed a handful of times. The J gene is TRBJ2-7, the V gene TRBV9; 14 bases are a match to TRBD2. J was trimmed by 0 bases and V by 4 bases; bases with no gene match: 12. The length of the CDR3 is 19 residues. The germline CDR1 and CDR2 sequences are SGDLS and YYNGEE. The DNA for the CDR3 is TGTGCCAGCAGCCCTCCCCCGACTAGCGGGAGGGGTGCCTCCTACGAGCAGTACTTC. It codes for CASSPPPTSGRGASYEQYF.

This clonotype was recorded only once. V is TRBV6-2 or TRBV6-3 and J is TRBJ1-1; a possible D gene is TRBD1 (5 bases). In germline, CDR1 is MNHEY, CDR2 SVGEGT. Trimming cost V 1 base and J 5 bases, with 20 bases left between them. CDR3 size: 17 residues. This chain's CDR3 is CASSYYIRDWAVTEAFF. The CDR3 nucleotides are TGTGCCAGCAGTTACTATATCCGGGACTGGGCGGTGACTGAAGCTTTCTTT.

This clonotype showed up just a few times. The V and J genes are TRBV12-3 or TRBV12-4 and TRBJ2-5; D uncertain. The assigned J gene may be wrong: the sequence end matches TRBJ2-7 better. The CDR3 runs to 15 residues. The CDR3 loop is CASGEGSTLHYEQYF. The CDR3 DNA reads TGTGCCAGCGGAGAAGGGTCCACCCTACACTACGAGCAGTACTTC.

This clonotype was detected a few times. The chain is built from TRBV5-4 and TRBJ1-1, with 7 bases lining up with TRBD1. The V gene end was trimmed by 0 bases and the J gene end by 8 bases; junction bases not matched to a gene: 4. This CDR3 spans 13 amino acids. Per germline, CDR1 SGHNT and CDR2 YYREEE (reference sequence). The CDR3: CASSLGRDREAFF. In DNA, the CDR3 is TGTGCCAGCAGCTTGGGCCGGGACAGAGAAGCTTTCTTT. Full variable domain (remainder filled in from reference TRBV5-4 and TRBJ1-1): ETGVTQSPTHLIKTRGQQVTLRCSSQSGHNTVSWYQQALGQGPQFIFQYYREEENGRGNFPPRFSGLQFPNYSSELNVNALELDDSALYLCASSLGRDREAFFGQGTRLTVV.

The rearrangement uses TRBV29-1 and TRBJ2-2; no clear D gene. The CDR3 spans 13 residues. Trimming left V 6 bases short and J 1 base short, with 9 bases between. CDR1 and CDR2 from the germline V gene are SQVTM and ANQGSEA. As DNA, the CDR3 is TGCAGCGTCTTTGCAGGGAACACCGGGGAGCTGTTTTTT. Its protein is CSVFAGNTGELFF.

CDR3 coding DNA: TGTGCCAGCACTCCCAGGGGGGTGGAGACCCAGTACTTC. Residues: CASTPRGVETQYF. The V and J genes are TRBV6-5 and TRBJ2-5; tentatively, D is TRBD1 (7 bases). The germline V and J ends were trimmed by 7 bases and 5 bases, with 14 bases remaining between them. The CDR3 length is 13 residues. Germline CDR1 MNHEY, CDR2 SVGAGI.

The chain recombines TRBV27 with TRBJ1-4; D gene unclear. The V end lost 4 bases, the J end lost 6 bases, and 12 bases lay between the germline ends. The V gene's germline CDR1 is MNHEY and CDR2 SMNVEV (reference sequence). This CDR3 contains 14 residues. The chain's CDR3 is CASSYKRWDEKLFF. The CDR3 region has the DNA TGTGCCAGCAGTTACAAGAGGTGGGATGAAAAACTGTTTTTT.

The chain has TRBV6-5 and TRBJ1-2, with TRBD1 as a possible D gene (5 bases). The CDR3 spans 16 residues. The germline V gene encodes CDR1 MNHEY and CDR2 SVGAGI. Trimming took off 2 bases at V and 1 base at J, with 14 bases between the two ends. CDR3 sequence reads: CASSYMISGGNYGYTF. CDR3 nucleotide sequence: TGTGCCAGCAGTTACATGATCTCCGGGGGTAACTATGGCTACACCTTC.